Listed below are T cell receptor beta chains from one sample, sequenced in a study of shared clonotypes between healthy human individuals. Using immunoSEQ multiplex PCR, the repertoire was profiled, and TCRdb retains in-frame clones only, with some absent. The table includes approximately 720,000 clones, 55% to 75% detected once. The sequencing input was memory CD4+ T cells sorted from blood. Source of these receptors: a woman aged 25 to 39 in good health. CDR3s include the opening cysteine and the closing phenylalanine or tryptophan. A D gene is named only where the DNA matches it firmly. Not every row has a clone size; where given, it reads once, few, many or a size class.

CASASGDLDQNIQYF TRBV5-1 . . TRBJ2-4
CASSYFVNSGANVLTF TRBV6-5 . . TRBJ2-6
CASSAQGANTEAFF TRBV18 . TRBD1 TRBJ1-1
CASTAAGANTGELFF TRBV28 . TRBD2 TRBJ2-2
CASSSPGLKDDNNEQFF TRBV19 . . TRBJ2-1
CASSPGGTRTTYEQYF TRBV19 many TRBD2 TRBJ2-7
CASSSKQGNQPQHF TRBV7-8 . TRBD1 TRBJ1-5
CASSSHPESAKNIQYF TRBV5-1 . . TRBJ2-4
CASSLSWQGHDEQYF TRBV27 . . TRBJ2-7
CASSRALGQAIKGAQHF TRBV19 once TRBD1 TRBJ1-5
CASSVDYNEQFF TRBV9 . . TRBJ2-1
CASSPQKRSYEQYF TRBV28 few . TRBJ2-7
CASRNRDRARTGELFF TRBV19 . TRBD1 TRBJ2-2
CASTIRGGASQPQHF TRBV28 . TRBD1 TRBJ1-5
CASSLGLGPLYEQYF TRBV7-2 . . TRBJ2-7
CASSHRVSGANVLTF TRBV5-4 once . TRBJ2-6
CASSSQGGRNTEAFF TRBV5-5 . TRBD1 TRBJ1-1
CASTSGTGLEKLFF TRBV2 . TRBD1 TRBJ1-4
CASSFGTGVFEQYF TRBV5-1 . TRBD1 TRBJ2-7
CASSSQGTYTEAFF TRBV27 . . TRBJ1-1
CTSSQDLEGGGPHNEQFF TRBV1 few . TRBJ2-1
CASSYAGGENIQYF TRBV6-6 once TRBD1 TRBJ2-4
CASSLGGAAGYEQYF TRBV5-1 . . TRBJ2-7
CASSSHTTDGSNQPQHF TRBV19 . . TRBJ1-5
CASSPGGSAGTEQYF TRBV5-4 once . TRBJ2-7
CASSAGGEQFF TRBV7-8 few . TRBJ2-1
CASSHGTSGGYEQYF TRBV5-1 once TRBD2 TRBJ2-7
CASSPQTSGRYEQYF TRBV9 . TRBD2 TRBJ2-7
CASRPGSGNYNEQFF TRBV7-9 few . TRBJ2-1
CASSSRDRVNEKLFF TRBV11-3 . TRBD1 TRBJ1-4
CASSRKGDNEQFF TRBV4-2 many . TRBJ2-1
CASTQGASSRPDTQYF TRBV19 . TRBD1 TRBJ2-3
CASSLETGTSGIYEQYF TRBV5-1 . TRBD2 TRBJ2-7
CASSLNRPHTGELFF TRBV27 . . TRBJ2-2
CASSIVVTTGELFF TRBV19 . . TRBJ2-2
CASSSAGGLEVETQYF TRBV18 . TRBD2 TRBJ2-5
CASSLGRDSYGYTF TRBV5-1 . TRBD1 TRBJ1-2
CASSLTGLQDEQYF TRBV7-3 . . TRBJ2-7
CASSYSGLVGDEQFF TRBV6-6 . . TRBJ2-1
CASSPQGGQQYF TRBV18 few . TRBJ2-7
CASSQDRVGVYEQYF TRBV4-1 few . TRBJ2-7
CASRLAGGETQYF TRBV10-2 . TRBD2 TRBJ2-5
CASSLGAGTSGRSEQFF TRBV7-9 few TRBD2 TRBJ2-1
CASSLGAPNTEAFF TRBV5-1 few . TRBJ1-1
CASTATTGGYGYTF TRBV6-1 once . TRBJ1-2
CASKTSRQPYNEQFF TRBV6-5 . . TRBJ2-1
CAISESRASGDYNEQFF TRBV10-3 many TRBD2 TRBJ2-1
CASSFFGETQYF TRBV19 . . TRBJ2-5
CASRLSGFGKTQYF TRBV5-1 . . TRBJ2-5
CAISESEQAHYEQYF TRBV10-3 . . TRBJ2-7
CASSPLGSLGETQYF TRBV5-8 once . TRBJ2-5
CASSWALAGMYEQFF TRBV5-6 . TRBD2 TRBJ2-1
CASSVDLQGNTEAFF TRBV9 . . TRBJ1-1
CAISESPDGLAGGGEQFF TRBV10-3 . TRBD2 TRBJ2-1
CSIGGASTDTQYF TRBV29-1 once TRBD2 TRBJ2-3
CASSPQGATDTQYF TRBV7-3 . TRBD1 TRBJ2-3
CASSIWAFDTEAFF TRBV19 . . TRBJ1-1